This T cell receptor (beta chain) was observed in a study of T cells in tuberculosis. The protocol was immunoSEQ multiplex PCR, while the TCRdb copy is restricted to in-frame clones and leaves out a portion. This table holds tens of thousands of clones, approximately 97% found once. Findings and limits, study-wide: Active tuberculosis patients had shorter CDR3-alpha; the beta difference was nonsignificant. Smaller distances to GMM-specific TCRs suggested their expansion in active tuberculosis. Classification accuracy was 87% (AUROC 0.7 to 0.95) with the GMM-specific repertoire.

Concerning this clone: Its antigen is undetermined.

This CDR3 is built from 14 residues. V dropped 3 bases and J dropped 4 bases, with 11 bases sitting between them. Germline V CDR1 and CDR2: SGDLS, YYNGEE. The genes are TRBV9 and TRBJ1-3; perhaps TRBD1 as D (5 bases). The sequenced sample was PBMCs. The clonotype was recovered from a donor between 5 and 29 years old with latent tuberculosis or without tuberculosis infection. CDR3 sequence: CASSEKTAGNTIYF. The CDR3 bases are TGTGCCAGCAGCGAAAAGACAGCAGGAAACACCATATATTTT.